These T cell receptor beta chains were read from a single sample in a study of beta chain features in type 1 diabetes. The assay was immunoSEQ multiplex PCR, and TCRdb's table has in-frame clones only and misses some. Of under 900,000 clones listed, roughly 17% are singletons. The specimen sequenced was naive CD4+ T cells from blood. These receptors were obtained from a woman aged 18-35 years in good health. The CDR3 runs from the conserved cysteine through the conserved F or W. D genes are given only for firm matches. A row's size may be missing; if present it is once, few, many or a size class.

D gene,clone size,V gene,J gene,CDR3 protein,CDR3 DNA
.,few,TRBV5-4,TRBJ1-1,CASSLGLNTEAFF,TGTGCCAGCAGCTTGGGTCTCAACACTGAAGCTTTCTTT
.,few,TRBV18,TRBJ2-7,CASSRDAGPYEQYF,TGTGCCAGCTCACGCGACGCGGGTCCCTACGAGCAGTACTTC
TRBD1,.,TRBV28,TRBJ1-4,CASSLPWTGGFYEKLFF,TGTGCCAGCAGTCTACCTTGGACAGGGGGCTTTTATGAAAAACTGTTTTTT
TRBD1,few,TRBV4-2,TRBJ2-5,CASSLGIGQGKETQYF,TGTGCCAGCAGCTTGGGTATTGGACAGGGGAAGGAGACCCAGTACTTC
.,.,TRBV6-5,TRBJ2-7,CASSYSRGSSYEQYF,TGTGCCAGCAGTTACTCGAGAGGGAGCTCCTACGAGCAGTACTTC
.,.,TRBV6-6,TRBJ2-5,CASSSAGADEETQYF,TGTGCCAGCAGTTCGGCGGGGGCCGACGAAGAGACCCAGTACTTC
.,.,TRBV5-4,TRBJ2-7,CASSPGAQEGYEQYF,TGTGCCAGCAGCCCCGGGGCCCAGGAGGGCTACGAGCAGTACTTC
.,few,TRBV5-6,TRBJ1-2,CASSFVGQIYGYTF,TGTGCCAGCAGCTTTGTAGGGCAGATCTATGGCTACACCTTC
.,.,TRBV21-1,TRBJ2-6,CASSNSGRDRSASGANVLTF,TGTGCCAGCAGCAACTCGGGCCGGGACAGGTCCGCCTCTGGGGCCAACGTCCTGACTTTC
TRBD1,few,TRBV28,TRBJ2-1,CASSPDRGSDEQFF,TGTGCCAGCAGCCCTGACAGGGGGAGCGATGAGCAGTTCTTC
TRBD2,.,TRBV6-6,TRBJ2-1,CASSVLAGGQSEQFF,TGTGCCAGCAGCGTACTAGCGGGAGGTCAAAGTGAGCAGTTCTTC
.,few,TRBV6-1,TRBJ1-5,CASSVGQSNQPQHF,TGTGCCAGCAGTGTAGGACAGAGCAATCAGCCCCAGCATTTT
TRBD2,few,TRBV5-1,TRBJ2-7,CASSRSGLATYEQYF,TGCGCCAGCAGCCGCTCCGGACTAGCTACCTACGAGCAGTACTTC
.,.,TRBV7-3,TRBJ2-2,CASSFIVTGELFF,TGTGCCAGCAGCTTCATAGTCACCGGGGAGCTGTTTTTT
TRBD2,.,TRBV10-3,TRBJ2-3,CATTYGRDTDTQYF,TGTGCCACCACGTACGGGAGGGATACAGATACGCAGTATTTT
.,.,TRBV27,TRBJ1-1,CASKRHLSVMNTEAFF,TGTGCCAGCAAGCGACATTTATCTGTAATGAACACTGAAGCTTTCTTT
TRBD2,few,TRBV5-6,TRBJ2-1,CASSFRLAGRNEQFF,TGTGCCAGCAGCTTCCGGTTAGCGGGACGCAATGAGCAGTTCTTC
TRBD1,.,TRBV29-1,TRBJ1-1,CSAQGAMNTEAFF,TGCAGCGCCCAGGGGGCGATGAACACTGAAGCTTTCTTT
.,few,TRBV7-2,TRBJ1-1,CASSPGAGLNTEAFF,TGTGCCAGCAGCCCCGGAGCAGGGCTAAACACTGAAGCTTTCTTT
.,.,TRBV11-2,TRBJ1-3,CASSVTVRNTIYF,TGTGCCAGCAGCGTGACAGTCAGAAACACCATATATTTT
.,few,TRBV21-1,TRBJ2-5,CASSKRRAQETQYF,TGTGCCAGCAGCAAAAGAAGGGCACAAGAGACCCAGTACTTC
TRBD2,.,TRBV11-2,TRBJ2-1,CASSPRTSGSSYNEQFF,TGTGCCAGCAGCCCCCGGACTAGCGGGAGCTCCTACAATGAGCAGTTCTTC
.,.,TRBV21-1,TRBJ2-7,CASSSTGSASYEQYF,TGTGCCAGCAGCAGCACGGGAAGCGCCTCCTACGAGCAGTACTTC
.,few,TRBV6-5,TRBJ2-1,CASSLTGANYNEQFF,TGTGCCAGCAGTCTTACGGGAGCGAACTACAATGAGCAGTTCTTC
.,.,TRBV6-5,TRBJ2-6,CASSYVISGANVLTF,TGTGCCAGCAGTTACGTCATTTCTGGGGCCAACGTCCTGACTTTC
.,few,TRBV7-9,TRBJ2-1,CASSAGKRGDNEQFF,TGTGCCAGCAGCGCAGGAAAGAGGGGGGACAATGAGCAGTTCTTC
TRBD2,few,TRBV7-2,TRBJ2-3,CASTSGSTTDTQYF,TGTGCCAGCACCAGCGGGAGTACCACAGATACGCAGTATTTT
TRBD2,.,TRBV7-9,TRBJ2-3,CASSTRLAGASDTQYF,TGTGCCAGCAGCACGCGACTAGCGGGAGCATCAGATACGCAGTATTTT
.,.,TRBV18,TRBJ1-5,CASSGGRDQPQHF,TGTGCCAGCTCAGGCGGCCGCGACCAGCCCCAGCATTTT
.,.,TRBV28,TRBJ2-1,CASSYPQGTYNEQFF,TGTGCCAGCAGTTACCCACAGGGGACTTACAATGAGCAGTTCTTC
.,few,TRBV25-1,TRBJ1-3,CASSAGGGNTIYF,TGTGCCAGCAGTGCTGGGGGAGGAAACACCATATATTTT
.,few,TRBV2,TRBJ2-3,CASSGDGSDTQYF,TGTGCCAGCTCAGGGGATGGTTCGGATACGCAGTATTTT
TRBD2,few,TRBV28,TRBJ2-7,CASSLSTSGNYEQYF,TGTGCCAGCAGTTTGTCAACTAGCGGGAACTACGAGCAGTACTTC
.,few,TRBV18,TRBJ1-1,CASSPLFEGSGAFF,TGTGCCAGCTCACCACTTTTTGAAGGGTCTGGAGCTTTCTTT
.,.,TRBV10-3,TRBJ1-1,CAITGQSNTEAFF,TGTGCCATCACTGGACAGTCGAACACTGAAGCTTTCTTT
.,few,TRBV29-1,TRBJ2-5,CSVGGFGETQYF,TGCAGCGTTGGAGGGTTTGGAGAGACCCAGTACTTC
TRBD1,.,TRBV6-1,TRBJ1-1,CASNRDRGRTEAFF,TGTGCCAGCAACCGAGACAGGGGGCGGACTGAAGCTTTCTTT
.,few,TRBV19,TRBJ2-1,CASSPGTNYNEQFF,TGTGCCAGTAGCCCCGGGACAAACTACAATGAGCAGTTCTTC
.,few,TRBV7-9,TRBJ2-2,CASSLGRDANTGELFF,TGTGCCAGCAGCTTAGGTCGGGACGCGAACACCGGGGAGCTGTTTTTT
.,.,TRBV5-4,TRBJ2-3,CASSLISSDTQYF,TGTGCCAGCAGCTTGATTAGCTCAGATACGCAGTATTTT
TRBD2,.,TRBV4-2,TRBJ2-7,CASSLMGGLMYEQYF,TGTGCCAGCAGCCTTATGGGAGGGTTAATGTACGAGCAGTACTTC
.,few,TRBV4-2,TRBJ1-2,CASSQDPRADPGANYGYTF,TGTGCCAGCAGCCAAGATCCCCGGGCAGACCCCGGGGCTAACTATGGCTACACCTTC
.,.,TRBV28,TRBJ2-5,CASSGRPYQETQYF,TGTGCCAGCAGTGGGCGGCCGTACCAAGAGACCCAGTACTTC
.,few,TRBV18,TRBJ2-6,CASSPVGSGANVLTF,TGTGCCAGCTCACCGGTGGGCTCTGGGGCCAACGTCCTGACTTTC
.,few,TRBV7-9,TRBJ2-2,CASSFLAGELFF,TGTGCCAGCAGCTTTTTAGCCGGGGAGCTGTTTTTT
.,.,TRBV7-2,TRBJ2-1,CASSLSGAGSYNEQFF,TGTGCCAGCAGCTTGTCAGGAGCGGGCTCCTACAATGAGCAGTTCTTC
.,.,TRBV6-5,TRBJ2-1,CASSQRGNNEQFF,TGTGCCAGCAGCCAAAGGGGAAACAATGAGCAGTTCTTC
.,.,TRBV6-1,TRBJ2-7,CASSPHERASYEQYF,TGTGCCAGCAGTCCCCACGAGCGGGCCAGCTACGAGCAGTACTTC
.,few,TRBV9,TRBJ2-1,CASSPDRGGDYNEQFF,TGTGCCAGCAGCCCAGACAGGGGAGGGGATTACAATGAGCAGTTCTTC
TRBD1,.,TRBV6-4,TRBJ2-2,CASRQGQYTGELFF,TGTGCCAGCAGGCAGGGACAGTACACCGGGGAGCTGTTTTTT
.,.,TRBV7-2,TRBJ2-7,CASSPGSGAYEQYF,TGTGCCAGCAGCCCTGGTTCTGGGGCTTACGAGCAGTACTTC
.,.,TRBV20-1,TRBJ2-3,CSAQRGDTQYF,TGCAGTGCCCAGAGGGGAGATACGCAGTATTTT
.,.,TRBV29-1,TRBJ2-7,CSVVSHTYEQYF,TGCAGCGTTGTGAGTCACACCTACGAGCAGTACTTC
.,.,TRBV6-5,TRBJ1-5,CASSGAGYSNQPQHF,TGTGCCAGCAGTGGGGCAGGGTATAGCAATCAGCCCCAGCATTTT
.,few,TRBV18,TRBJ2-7,CASSPLSGYEQYF,TGTGCCAGCTCACCCTTGTCGGGTTACGAGCAGTACTTC
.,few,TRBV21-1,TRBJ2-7,CASSKVDRGGEQYF,TGTGCCAGCAGCAAAGTCGACAGGGGTGGCGAGCAGTACTTC
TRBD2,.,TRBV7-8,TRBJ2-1,CASSLGPSGSGNEQFF,TGTGCCAGCAGCTTAGGCCCTAGCGGGAGTGGCAATGAGCAGTTCTTC
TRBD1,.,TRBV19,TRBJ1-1,CASTTTGGFDTEAFF,TGTGCCAGTACCACTACAGGGGGATTCGACACTGAAGCTTTCTTT
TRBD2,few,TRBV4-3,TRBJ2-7,CASSQDPPTSGRIHEQYF,TGCGCCAGCAGCCAAGATCCCCCAACTAGCGGGAGGATCCACGAGCAGTACTTC
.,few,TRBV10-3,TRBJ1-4,CAIRGTFNEKLFF,TGTGCCATCAGAGGGACCTTCAATGAAAAACTGTTTTTT